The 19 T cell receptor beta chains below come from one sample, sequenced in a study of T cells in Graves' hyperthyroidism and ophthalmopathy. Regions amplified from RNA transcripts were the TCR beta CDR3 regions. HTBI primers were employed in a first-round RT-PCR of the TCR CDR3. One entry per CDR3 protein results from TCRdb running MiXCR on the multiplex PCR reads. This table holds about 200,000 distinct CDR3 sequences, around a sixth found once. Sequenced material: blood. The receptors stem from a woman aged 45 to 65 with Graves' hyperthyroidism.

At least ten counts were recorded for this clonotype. In nucleotides, the CDR3 is TGTGCCAGCAGCTTCGACAGTCTCTCAACTGGGGGGCAGTACTTC. Its protein product is CASSFDSLSTGGQYF. The chain links TRBV11-1 to TRBJ2-7, with D perhaps assigned TRBD1 or TRBD2 (5 bases each). The length of the CDR3 is 15 residues. Germline CDR1 is SGHAT and CDR2 is FQDESV (reference sequence). Trimming removed 3 bases from V and 9 bases from J, with 21 bases in between.

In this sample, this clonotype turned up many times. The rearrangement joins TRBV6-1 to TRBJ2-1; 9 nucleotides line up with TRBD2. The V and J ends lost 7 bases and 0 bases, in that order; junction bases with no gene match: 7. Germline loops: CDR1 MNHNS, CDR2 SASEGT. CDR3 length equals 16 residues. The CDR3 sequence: CASNLAGASSYNEQFF. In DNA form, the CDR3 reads TGTGCCAGCAACTTAGCGGGAGCGAGCTCCTACAATGAGCAGTTCTTC.

CDR3 loop: CASSPVGGGYQPQHF. The DNA for the CDR3 is TGTGCCAGTAGTCCAGTCGGCGGAGGGTATCAGCCCCAGCATTTT. This chain uses TRBV19 with TRBJ1-5; D call uncertain. The CDR3 has 15 amino acids. CDR1 is LNHDA and CDR2 is SQIVND in the germline V gene (reference sequence). The V end lost 5 bases, the J end lost 5 bases, and 16 bases lay between the germline ends.

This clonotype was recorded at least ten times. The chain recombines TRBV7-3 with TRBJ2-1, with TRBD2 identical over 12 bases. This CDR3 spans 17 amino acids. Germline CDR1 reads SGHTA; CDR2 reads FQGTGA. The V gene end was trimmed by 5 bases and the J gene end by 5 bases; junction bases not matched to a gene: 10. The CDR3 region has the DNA TGTGCCAGCAGCCTACTCCCGACTAGCGGGGGAAACAATGAGCAGTTCTTC. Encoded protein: CASSLLPTSGGNNEQFF.

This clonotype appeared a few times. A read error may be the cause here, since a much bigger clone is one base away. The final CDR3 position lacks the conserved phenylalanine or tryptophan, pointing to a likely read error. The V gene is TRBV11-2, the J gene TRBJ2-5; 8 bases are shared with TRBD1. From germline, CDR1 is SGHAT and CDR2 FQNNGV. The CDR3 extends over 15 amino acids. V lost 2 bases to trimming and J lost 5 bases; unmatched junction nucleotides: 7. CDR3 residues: CASSLSAGGGETQYL. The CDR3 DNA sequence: TGTGCCAGCAGCTTATCGGCAGGGGGCGGTGAGACCCAGTACCTC.

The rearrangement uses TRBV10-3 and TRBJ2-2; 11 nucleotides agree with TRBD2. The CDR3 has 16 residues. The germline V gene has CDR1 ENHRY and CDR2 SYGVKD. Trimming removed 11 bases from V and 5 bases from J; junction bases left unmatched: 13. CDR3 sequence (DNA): TGTGCCGCCCACCCCGGGACTAGCGGACTTACCGGGGAGCTGTTTTTT. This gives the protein CAAHPGTSGLTGELFF.

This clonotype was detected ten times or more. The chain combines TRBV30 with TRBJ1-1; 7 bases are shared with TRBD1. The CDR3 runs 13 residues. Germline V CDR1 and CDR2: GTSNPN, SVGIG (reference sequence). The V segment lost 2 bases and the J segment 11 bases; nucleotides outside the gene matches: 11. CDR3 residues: CAWSTIRGGGAFF. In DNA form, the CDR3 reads TGTGCCTGGAGTACTATCAGGGGGGGAGGGGCTTTCTTT. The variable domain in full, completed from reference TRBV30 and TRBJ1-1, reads SQTIHQWPATLVQPVGSPLSLECTVEGTSNPNLYWYRQAAGRGLQLLFYSVGIGQISSEVPQNLSASRPQDRQFILSSKKLLLSDSGFYLCAWSTIRGGGAFFGQGTRLTVV.

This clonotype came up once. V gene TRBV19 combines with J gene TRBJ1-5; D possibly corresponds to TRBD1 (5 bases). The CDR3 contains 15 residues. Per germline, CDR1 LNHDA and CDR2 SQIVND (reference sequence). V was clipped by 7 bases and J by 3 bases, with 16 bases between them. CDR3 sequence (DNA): TGTGCCAGTAAGATCTGGGGCGAGTACAATCAGCCCCAGCATTTT. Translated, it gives CASKIWGEYNQPQHF.

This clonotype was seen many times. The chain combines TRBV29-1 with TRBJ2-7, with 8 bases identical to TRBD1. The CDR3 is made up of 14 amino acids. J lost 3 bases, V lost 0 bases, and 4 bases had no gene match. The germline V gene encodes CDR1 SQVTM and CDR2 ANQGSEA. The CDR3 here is CSVEERDRFYEQYF. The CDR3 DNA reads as TGCAGCGTTGAAGAGAGGGACAGGTTCTACGAGCAGTACTTC.

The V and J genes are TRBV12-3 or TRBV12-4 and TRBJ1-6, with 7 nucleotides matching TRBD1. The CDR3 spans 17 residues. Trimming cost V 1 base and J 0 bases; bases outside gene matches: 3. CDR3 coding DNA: TGTGCCAGCAGTTTAGTGGCAGGGGGCTCCTATAATTCACCCCTCCACTTT. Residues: CASSLVAGGSYNSPLHF.

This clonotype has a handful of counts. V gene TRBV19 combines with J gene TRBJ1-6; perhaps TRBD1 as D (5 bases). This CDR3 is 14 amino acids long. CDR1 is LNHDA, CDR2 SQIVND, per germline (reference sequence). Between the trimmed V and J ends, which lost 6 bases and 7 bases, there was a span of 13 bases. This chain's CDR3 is CASSPGRINSPLHF. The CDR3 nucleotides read TGTGCCAGTAGCCCGGGACGGATAAATTCACCCCTCCACTTT.

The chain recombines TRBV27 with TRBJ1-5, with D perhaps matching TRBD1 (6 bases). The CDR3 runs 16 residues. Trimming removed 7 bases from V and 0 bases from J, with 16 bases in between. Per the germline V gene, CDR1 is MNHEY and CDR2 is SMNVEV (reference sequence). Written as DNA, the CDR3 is TGTGCCAGCATTCCCCTAGAGGGGGGTAGCAATCAGCCCCAGCATTTT. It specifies CASIPLEGGSNQPQHF.

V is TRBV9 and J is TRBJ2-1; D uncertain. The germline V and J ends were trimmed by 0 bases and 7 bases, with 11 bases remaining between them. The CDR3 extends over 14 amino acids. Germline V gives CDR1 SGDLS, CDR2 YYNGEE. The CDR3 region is CASSVGYSGNEQFF. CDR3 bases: TGTGCCAGCAGCGTAGGATACTCAGGTAATGAGCAGTTCTTC. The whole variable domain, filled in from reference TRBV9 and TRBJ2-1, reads DSGVTQTPKHLITATGQRVTLRCSPRSGDLSVYWYQQSLDQGLQFLIQYYNGEERAKGNILERFSAQQFPDLHSELNLSSLELGDSALYFCASSVGYSGNEQFFGPGTRLTVL.

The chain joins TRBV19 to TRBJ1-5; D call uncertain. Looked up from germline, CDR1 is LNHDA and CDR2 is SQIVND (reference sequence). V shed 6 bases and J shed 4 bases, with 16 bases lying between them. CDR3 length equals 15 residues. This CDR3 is CASRFDRLFNQPQHF. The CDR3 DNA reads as TGTGCCAGTAGGTTCGACCGTCTCTTTAATCAGCCCCAGCATTTT.

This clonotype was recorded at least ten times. The chain's CDR3 is CASSRIGETQYF. CDR3 bases: TGTGCCAGCAGCAGGATTGGGGAGACCCAGTACTTC. The chain combines TRBV9 with TRBJ2-5; unclear D gene. The CDR3 has 12 residues. V was shortened by 4 bases and J by 5 bases, with 9 bases between the two germline ends. Germline CDR1 reads SGDLS; CDR2 reads YYNGEE. Full variable domain (rest looked up from reference TRBV9 and TRBJ2-5): DSGVTQTPKHLITATGQRVTLRCSPRSGDLSVYWYQQSLDQGLQFLIQYYNGEERAKGNILERFSAQQFPDLHSELNLSSLELGDSALYFCASSRIGETQYFGPGTRLLVL.

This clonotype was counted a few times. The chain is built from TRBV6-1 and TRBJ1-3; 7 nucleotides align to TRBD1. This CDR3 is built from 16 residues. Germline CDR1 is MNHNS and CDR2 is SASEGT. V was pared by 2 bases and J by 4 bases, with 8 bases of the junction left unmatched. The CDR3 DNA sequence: TGTGCCAGCAGTGAACCGCACAGACAGGGAGGAAACACCATATATTTT. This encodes CASSEPHRQGGNTIYF.

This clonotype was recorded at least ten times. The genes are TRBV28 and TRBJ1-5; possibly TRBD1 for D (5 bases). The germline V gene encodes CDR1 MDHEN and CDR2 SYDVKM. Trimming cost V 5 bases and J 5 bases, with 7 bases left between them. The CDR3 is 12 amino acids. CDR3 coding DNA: TGTGCCAGCAGTAAGGGGTATCAGCCCCAGCATTTT. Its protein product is CASSKGYQPQHF. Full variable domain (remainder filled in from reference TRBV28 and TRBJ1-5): DVKVTQSSRYLVKRTGEKVFLECVQDMDHENMFWYRQDPGLGLRLIYFSYDVKMKEKGDIPEGYSVSREKKERFSLILESASTNQTSMYLCASSKGYQPQHFGDGTRLSIL.

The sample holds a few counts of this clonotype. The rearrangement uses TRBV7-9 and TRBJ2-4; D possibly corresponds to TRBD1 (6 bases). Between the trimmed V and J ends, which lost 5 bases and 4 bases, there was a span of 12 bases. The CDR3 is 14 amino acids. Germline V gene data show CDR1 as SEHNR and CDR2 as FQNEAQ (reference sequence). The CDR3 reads CASSEGRGKNIQYF. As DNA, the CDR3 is TGTGCCAGCAGCGAAGGCAGGGGTAAAAACATTCAGTACTTC. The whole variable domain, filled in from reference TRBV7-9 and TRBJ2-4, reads DTGVSQNPRHKITKRGQNVTFRCDPISEHNRLYWYRQTLGQGPEFLTYFQNEAQLEKSRLLSDRFSAERPKGSFSTLEIQRTEQGDSAMYLCASSEGRGKNIQYFGAGTRLSVL.

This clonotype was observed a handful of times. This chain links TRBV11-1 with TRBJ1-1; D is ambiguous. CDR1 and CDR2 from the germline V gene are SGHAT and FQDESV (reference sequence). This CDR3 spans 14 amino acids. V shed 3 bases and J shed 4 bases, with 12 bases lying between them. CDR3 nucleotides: TGTGCCAGCAGCTTCAGCCCGGGAAGCACTGAAGCTTTCTTT. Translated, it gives CASSFSPGSTEAFF.